The next 27 T cell receptor beta chains were all read from a single sample in a study of T cell repertoires in cytomegalovirus infection. TCRdb itself ran the reads through MiXCR, one entry per CDR3 protein. The table shows about 830,000 distinct CDR3 sequences, with about 31% occurring only once. Antigen specificity for these receptors is unknown. Sample: cultured CD8+ T cells from PBMCs, taken from culture after CMV antigen stimulation. The origin of the receptors is a human donor in good health (CMV status not recorded). Some clones in this sample may be carry-over from other donors' samples.

This clonotype came up a few times. This chain joins TRBV20-1 and TRBJ1-5; 7 nucleotides agree with TRBD1. The V gene end was trimmed by 5 bases and the J gene end by 0 bases; junction bases not matched to a gene: 7. CDR3 size: 15 residues. Germline V gene lookup returns CDR1 DFQATT and CDR2 SNEGSKA (reference sequence). The CDR3 bases are TGCAGTGCTTGGACAGGCACTTATAGCAATCAGCCCCAGCATTTT. It codes for CSAWTGTYSNQPQHF.

This clonotype was detected only a few times. J is TRBJ2-1 and V is TRBV20-1; maybe TRBD2 (5 bases). The CDR3 is 16 residues long. Germline V gene sequence: CDR1 DFQATT, CDR2 SNEGSKA (reference sequence). V lost 1 base and J lost 0, with 13 bases in between. As DNA, the CDR3 is TGCAGTGCTAGAGTGGAGGTCCCTGTCTCCTACAATGAGCAGTTCTTC. Translating gives CSARVEVPVSYNEQFF.

The chain has TRBV4-2 and TRBJ2-1, with 7 bases aligning to TRBD2. This CDR3 has 17 amino acids. The germline V gene encodes CDR1 LGHNA and CDR2 YNFKEQ. With V trimmed by 0 bases and J by 3 bases, 8 bases remained unmatched. Here the CDR3 reads CASSQDEQRGFYNEQFF. CDR3 bases: TGTGCCAGCAGCCAAGATGAACAGCGGGGTTTCTACAATGAGCAGTTCTTC.

This clonotype showed up many times. The chain joins TRBV7-6 to TRBJ2-3; 7 bases are shared with TRBD2. Germline lookup yields CDR1 SGHVS and CDR2 FNYEAQ. V trimming: 2 bases; J trimming: 4 bases; junction bases outside the gene matches: 3. This CDR3 contains 14 residues. The CDR3 loop is CASSLPAGPDTQYF. The CDR3 DNA reads as TGTGCCAGCAGCTTACCAGCGGGGCCAGATACGCAGTATTTT.

This chain joins TRBV7-4 and TRBJ2-3; possibly TRBD2 for D (5 bases). Trimming removed 7 bases from V and 0 bases from J, with 14 bases in between. The V gene's germline CDR1 is SGHVT and CDR2 SQSDAQ. The CDR3 spans 15 residues. The CDR3 region is CASISSRVSTDTQYF. The CDR3 bases are TGTGCCAGCATCTCGTCGAGGGTTAGCACAGATACGCAGTATTTT.

This chain links TRBV4-1 with TRBJ2-5; D unresolved. CDR1 and CDR2 (germline): MGHRA, YSYEKL. Deletions cut 1 base from V and 1 base from J, with 4 bases between. There are 13 residues in the CDR3. The CDR3 DNA follows: TGCGCCAGCAGCCAAGTCATCCAAGAGACCCAGTACTTC. Amino acid sequence: CASSQVIQETQYF.

This clonotype was seen more than once but under ten times. The chain has TRBV6-2 or TRBV6-3 and TRBJ1-6; D gene ambiguous. CDR1 is MNHEY and CDR2 is SVGEGT in the germline V gene. Trimming left V 5 bases short and J 4 bases short, with 15 bases between. The CDR3 length is 16 residues. In nucleotides, the CDR3 is TGTGCCAGCAGTCACCGGGCAGTGGGGTATAATTCACCCCTCCACTTT. Its translation is CASSHRAVGYNSPLHF.

This clonotype was seen a single time. This chain connects TRBV5-1 to TRBJ2-5; possible D gene TRBD2, 5 bases. This CDR3 spans 15 amino acids. Germline CDR1 reads SGHRS; CDR2 reads YFSETQ. V gave up 3 bases and J gave up 4 bases, with 16 bases separating them. The CDR3 protein is CASSSWSRVGETQYF. CDR3 DNA: TGCGCCAGCAGCTCCTGGTCGCGGGTAGGAGAGACCCAGTACTTC.

The rearrangement uses TRBV18 and TRBJ1-1; D gene uncertain. Germline values: CDR1 KGHSH, CDR2 LQKENI. This CDR3 has 16 amino acids. Trimming stripped 0 bases from V and 8 bases from J, with 19 bases between. The CDR3 is CASSPPSRRELGEAFF. The CDR3 DNA is TGTGCCAGCTCACCACCGAGTCGACGGGAGCTTGGGGAAGCTTTCTTT.

This clonotype has a count of ten or more. The V and J genes are TRBV7-6 and TRBJ2-3; a weak D match, TRBD2 (6 bases). V gave up 6 bases and J gave up 6 bases, with 19 bases separating them. The germline gives CDR1 SGHVS, CDR2 FNYEAQ. CDR3 length: 15 amino acids. The CDR3 spells CASSRSPSVRDTQYF. CDR3 nucleotide sequence: TGTGCCAGCAGTCGTAGCCCTAGCGTGCGTGATACGCAGTATTTT.

The chain carries TRBV6-2 or TRBV6-3 and TRBJ2-2; a weak D match, TRBD2 (6 bases). V was shortened by 6 bases and J by 0 bases, with 8 bases between the two germline ends. This CDR3 region has 14 residues. CDR1 and CDR2 from the germline V gene are MNHEY and SVGEGT. In DNA form, the CDR3 reads TGTGCCAGCAGGGAGCGGGCGAACACCGGGGAGCTGTTTTTT. Translation: CASRERANTGELFF.

V gene TRBV12-3 or TRBV12-4 combines with J gene TRBJ2-6; 8 bases fit TRBD1. Unmatched junction bases numbered 15, after V lost 5 bases and J lost 0 bases. The CDR3 contains 20 residues. CDR3 residues: CASSRESDRVSYSGANVLTF. CDR3 nucleotide sequence: TGTGCCAGCAGTCGCGAGTCGGACAGGGTTTCCTACTCTGGGGCCAACGTCCTGACTTTC.

V is TRBV6-6 and J is TRBJ2-5, with D possibly TRBD2 on 6 matching bases. CDR1 is MNHNY and CDR2 is SVGAGI in the germline V gene (reference sequence). V was pared by 0 bases and J by 4 bases, with 18 bases between. This CDR3 is built from 17 residues. CDR3 residues: CASSYSRYLAGRETQYF. Here the CDR3 DNA reads TGTGCCAGCAGTTACTCGCGTTATCTGGCGGGGCGAGAGACCCAGTACTTC.

This clonotype has only one observation. This sequence joins TRBV7-8 and TRBJ1-4; the D is unclear. Per germline, CDR1 SGHVS and CDR2 FQNEAQ. Trimming cost V 5 bases and J 4 bases, with 17 bases left between them. The CDR3 consists of 16 residues. The CDR3 region is CASSAKVGVINEKLFF. CDR3 nucleotide sequence: TGTGCCAGCAGCGCAAAAGTTGGGGTGATTAATGAAAAACTGTTTTTT.

The rearrangement uses TRBV2 and TRBJ2-5; D is unresolved. V lost 3 bases, J lost 2 bases, and 13 bases lay in between. Germline CDR1 and CDR2: SNHLY and FYNNEI. This CDR3 is built from 15 residues. The CDR3 coding sequence is TGTGCCAGCAGTGATGGTACTACATGGCAAGAGACCCAGTACTTC. Amino acids: CASSDGTTWQETQYF.

This clonotype turned up a few times. The J gene is TRBJ2-7, the V gene TRBV14, with D uncertain. V was cut by 6 bases and J by 0 bases, with 12 bases left in between. Germline V gene lookup returns CDR1 SGHDN and CDR2 FVKESK. This CDR3 region has 14 residues. CDR3 nucleotide sequence: TGTGCCAGCAGGAGCAGCCTTACCTCCTACGAGCAGTACTTC. It codes for CASRSSLTSYEQYF.

This clonotype has a count of ten or more. This sequence joins TRBV7-2 and TRBJ1-2; 9 nucleotides line up with TRBD1. CDR3 length: 15 amino acids. The J segment lost 4 bases and the V segment lost 3 bases, leaving 6 bases of the junction unmatched. CDR1 is SGHTA and CDR2 is FQGNSA in the germline V gene. CDR3: CASSFGTGRGYGYTF. The DNA of the CDR3 is TGTGCCAGCAGCTTTGGGACAGGGCGCGGCTATGGCTACACCTTC. Together with reference TRBV7-2 and TRBJ1-2, the CDR3 gives the full variable domain: GAGVSQSPSNKVTEKGKDVELRCDPISGHTALYWYRQSLGQGLEFLIYFQGNSAPDKSGLPSDRFSAERTGGSVSTLTIQRTQQEDSAVYLCASSFGTGRGYGYTFGSGTRLTVV.

The rearrangement joins TRBV2 to TRBJ2-5, with a possible D match to TRBD2 (7 bases). The ends were cut back, 6 bases at V and 1 base at J, with 15 bases in the middle. Germline V gene sequence: CDR1 SNHLY, CDR2 FYNNEI. The CDR3 loop spans 15 amino acids. The CDR3 reads CASSPWEGGQETQYF. CDR3 coding DNA: TGTGCCAGCAGCCCCTGGGAGGGGGGCCAAGAGACCCAGTACTTC.

This clonotype was counted ten times or more. The chain joins TRBV7-2 to TRBJ2-7, with D perhaps matching TRBD1 or TRBD2 (6 bases each). Germline CDR1 SGHTA, CDR2 FQGNSA. This CDR3 comprises 13 residues. V was pared by 8 bases and J by 7 bases, with 18 bases between. The CDR3 protein is CASLPWPGAEQYF. CDR3 sequence (DNA): TGTGCCAGCCTACCCTGGCCGGGGGCAGAGCAGTACTTC.

V is TRBV6-6 and J is TRBJ1-1; a weak D match, TRBD1 (5 bases). The germline CDR1 and CDR2 sequences are MNHNY and SVGAGI (reference sequence). Trimming shortened V by 4 bases and J by 2 bases, and 11 bases separated the two germline ends. This CDR3 has 14 amino acids. The CDR3 loop is CASSFRGDNTEAFF. Here the CDR3 DNA reads TGTGCCAGCAGTTTTCGAGGGGACAACACTGAAGCTTTCTTT.

This clonotype was counted at least ten times. CDR3 loop: CASSFEGDSNQPQHF. CDR3 coding DNA: TGTGCCAGCAGTTTTGAGGGAGATAGCAATCAGCCCCAGCATTTT. The chain combines TRBV12-3 or TRBV12-4 with TRBJ1-5; no clear D. The CDR3 length is 15 residues. V was clipped by 3 bases and J by 0 bases, with 9 bases between them.

The CDR3 reads CASSLDLLWSLKDNSPLHF. CDR3 bases: TGTGCCAGCAGCTTAGACCTTTTATGGTCCCTGAAAGATAATTCACCCCTCCACTTT. V gene TRBV11-2 combines with J gene TRBJ1-6; D is undetermined. The V end was cut by 0 bases, the J end by 5 bases, with 20 bases between. This CDR3 contains 19 residues. Germline assignment: CDR1 SGHAT and CDR2 FQNNGV.

V gene TRBV5-5 combines with J gene TRBJ2-5; 8 bases map to TRBD2. Germline values: CDR1 SGHKS, CDR2 YYEKEE (reference sequence). This CDR3 comprises 18 residues. The junction had 14 bases not matched to a gene; V was cut back by 0 bases and J by 4 bases. CDR3 sequence: CASSLVGGALPLRETQYF. CDR3 in DNA: TGTGCCAGCAGCTTGGTCGGGGGGGCCCTTCCCTTAAGAGAGACCCAGTACTTC.

The genes are TRBV20-1 and TRBJ2-1; D perhaps matches TRBD2 (5 bases). Germline lookup yields CDR1 DFQATT and CDR2 SNEGSKA (reference sequence). V dropped 7 bases and J dropped 3 bases, with 16 bases sitting between them. This CDR3 is built from 14 residues. CDR3 loop: CSGAGLEGYNEQFF. CDR3 DNA sequence: TGCAGTGGTGCTGGGCTAGAGGGCTACAATGAGCAGTTCTTC.

This clonotype was counted between two and nine times. J is TRBJ2-3 and V is TRBV15; D is possibly TRBD2 (5 bases). CDR3 size: 16 residues. Trimming removed 0 bases from V and 0 bases from J, with 10 bases in between. Germline assignment: CDR1 LNHNV and CDR2 YYDKDF (reference sequence). DNA for the CDR3: TGTGCCACCAGCAGAGACAGGAGGACTAGCACAGATACGCAGTATTTT. Amino acid sequence: CATSRDRRTSTDTQYF.

This clonotype was picked up a small number of times. The chain links TRBV27 to TRBJ1-6, with D hard to call. The V gene lost 4 bases and the J gene lost 9 bases, with 16 bases spanning the gap. Germline lookup yields CDR1 MNHEY and CDR2 SMNVEV (reference sequence). The CDR3 is 15 residues long. The CDR3 region has the DNA TGTGCCAGCAGTTCCCTGCCTCAAGGTACTTCACCCCTCCACTTT. It encodes CASSSLPQGTSPLHF.

This clonotype was observed a handful of times. This rearrangement joins TRBV7-6 to TRBJ2-7, with 10 bases that match TRBD2. The V gene end was trimmed by 5 bases and the J gene end by 5 bases; junction bases not matched to a gene: 9. The CDR3 sequence is 15 residues long. Germline loops: CDR1 SGHVS, CDR2 FNYEAQ. In nucleotides, the CDR3 is TGTGCCAGCAGCCGGGGGCTAGCGGGAGTCAACGAGCAGTACTTC. Its translation: CASSRGLAGVNEQYF.